Listed below are T cell receptor beta chains from one sample, sequenced in a study of response to subunit inactivated influenza vaccine. TCRdb redid the calling of the RT-PCR reads with MiXCR, one entry per CDR3 protein. The sample holds around 580,000 distinct CDR3 sequences, around 15% seen once. The specimen was PBMCs from blood, collected about 13 days after vaccination. These receptors all come from a man between 45 and 60 years old who received an inactivated influenza vaccine. Each CDR3 is given with its conserved first and last residue. The D gene is left open where the match is weak. Clone size is shown for a subset of rows, as once, few, many or a class of expanded clone.

j_gene,abundance,d_gene,v_gene,CDR3nt,CDR3aa
TRBJ2-2,-,-,TRBV10-3,TGTGCCATCAGTGTGAACACCGGGGAGCTGTTTTTT,CAISVNTGELFF
TRBJ1-4,-,-,TRBV20-1,TGCAGTGCTGTCATTAGAGGGGAGGGTGAAAAACTGTTTTTT,CSAVIRGEGEKLFF
TRBJ2-5,-,TRBD1,TRBV25-1,TGTGCCAGCAGTGCTGCCGGGACAGGGTGGGAGACCCAGTACTTC,CASSAAGTGWETQYF
TRBJ2-3,-,-,TRBV2,TGTGCCGCCGGGCAAGGGGGAACAGATACGCAGTATTTT,CAAGQGGTDTQYF
TRBJ1-3,-,-,TRBV4-3,TGCGCCAGCAGCCAAAGCCAGGGCTCTGGAAACACCATATATTTT,CASSQSQGSGNTIYF
TRBJ2-7,many,TRBD2,TRBV2,TGTGCCAGCCAGCGGGGTTACGAGCAGTACTTC,CASQRGYEQYF
TRBJ2-2,few,-,TRBV15,TGTGCCACCAGCAGAGAAGTCGACGCCGGGGAGCTGTTTTTT,CATSREVDAGELFF
TRBJ2-3,few,TRBD1,TRBV7-2,TGTGCCAGCAGCGGGGACAGTGCTAGCACAGATACGCAGTATTTT,CASSGDSASTDTQYF
TRBJ2-7,-,-,TRBV14,TGTGCCAGCAGCCACGAGGGGGGGCCCACCTACGAGCAGTACTTC,CASSHEGGPTYEQYF
TRBJ2-7,few,-,TRBV20-1,TGCAGTGCTGCCCCGGCGGGGCGGTACGAGCAGTACTTC,CSAAPAGRYEQYF